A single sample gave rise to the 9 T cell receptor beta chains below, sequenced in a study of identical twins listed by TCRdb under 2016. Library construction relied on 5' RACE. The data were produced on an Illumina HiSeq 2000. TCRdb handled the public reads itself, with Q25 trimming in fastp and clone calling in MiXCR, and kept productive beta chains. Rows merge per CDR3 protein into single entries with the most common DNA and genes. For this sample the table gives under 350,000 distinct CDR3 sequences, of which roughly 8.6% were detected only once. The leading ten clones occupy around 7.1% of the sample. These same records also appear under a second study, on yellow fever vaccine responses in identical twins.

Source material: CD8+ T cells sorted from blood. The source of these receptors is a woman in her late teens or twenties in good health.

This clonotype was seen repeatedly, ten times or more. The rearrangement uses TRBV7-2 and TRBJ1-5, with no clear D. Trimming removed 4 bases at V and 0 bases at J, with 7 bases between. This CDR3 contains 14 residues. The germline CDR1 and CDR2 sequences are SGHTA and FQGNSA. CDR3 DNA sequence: TGTGCCAGCAGCTGGGCGAGTAGCAATCAGCCCCAGCATTTT. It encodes CASSWASSNQPQHF.

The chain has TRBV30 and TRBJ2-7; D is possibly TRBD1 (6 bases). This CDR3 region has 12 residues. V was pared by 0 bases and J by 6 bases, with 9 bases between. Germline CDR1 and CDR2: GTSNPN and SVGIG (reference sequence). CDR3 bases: TGTGCCTGGAGTGTTGCAGGGGCCGAGCAGTACTTC. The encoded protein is CAWSVAGAEQYF. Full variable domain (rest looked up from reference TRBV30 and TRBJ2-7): SQTIHQWPATLVQPVGSPLSLECTVEGTSNPNLYWYRQAAGRGLQLLFYSVGIGQISSEVPQNLSASRPQDRQFILSSKKLLLSDSGFYLCAWSVAGAEQYFGPGTRLTVT.

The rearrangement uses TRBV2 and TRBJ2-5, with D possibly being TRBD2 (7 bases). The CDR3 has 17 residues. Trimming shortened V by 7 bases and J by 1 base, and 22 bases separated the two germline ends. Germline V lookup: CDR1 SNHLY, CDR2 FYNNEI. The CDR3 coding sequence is TGTGCCAGCAAGGGGGGGCCGGAGCCGAGGTCCCAAGAGACCCAGTACTTC. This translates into CASKGGPEPRSQETQYF.

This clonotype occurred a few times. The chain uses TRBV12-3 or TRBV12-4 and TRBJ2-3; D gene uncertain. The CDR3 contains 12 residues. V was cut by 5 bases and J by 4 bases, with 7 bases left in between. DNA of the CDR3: TGTGCCAGCAGTAAGACGGCAGATACGCAGTATTTT. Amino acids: CASSKTADTQYF.

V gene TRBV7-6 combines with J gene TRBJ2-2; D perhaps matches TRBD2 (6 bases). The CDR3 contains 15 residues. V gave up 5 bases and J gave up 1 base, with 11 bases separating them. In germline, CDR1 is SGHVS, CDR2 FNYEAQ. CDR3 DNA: TGTGCCAGCAGCCCGACGGGGGAGAACACCGGGGAGCTGTTTTTT. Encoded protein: CASSPTGENTGELFF.

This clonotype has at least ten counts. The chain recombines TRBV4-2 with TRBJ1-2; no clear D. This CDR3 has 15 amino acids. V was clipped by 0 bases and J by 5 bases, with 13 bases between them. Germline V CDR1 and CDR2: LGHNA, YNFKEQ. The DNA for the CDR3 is TGTGCCAGCAGCCAAGATTCTGCGACGGTATATGGCTACACCTTC. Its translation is CASSQDSATVYGYTF.

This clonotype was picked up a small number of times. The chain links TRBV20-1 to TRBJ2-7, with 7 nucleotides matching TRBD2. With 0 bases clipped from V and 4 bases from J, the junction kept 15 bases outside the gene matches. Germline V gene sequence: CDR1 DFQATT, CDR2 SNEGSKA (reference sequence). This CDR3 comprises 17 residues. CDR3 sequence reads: CSARDLAAGAFPYEQYF. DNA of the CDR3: TGCAGTGCTAGAGATCTAGCGGCGGGAGCGTTCCCGTACGAGCAGTACTTC.

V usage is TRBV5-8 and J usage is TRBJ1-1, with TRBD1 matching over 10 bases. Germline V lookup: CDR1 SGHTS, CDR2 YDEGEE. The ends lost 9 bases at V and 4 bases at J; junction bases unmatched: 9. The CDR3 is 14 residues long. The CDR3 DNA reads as TGTGCCACCAGTCTGGGACAGGGGTTCACTGAAGCTTTCTTT. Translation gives CATSLGQGFTEAFF.

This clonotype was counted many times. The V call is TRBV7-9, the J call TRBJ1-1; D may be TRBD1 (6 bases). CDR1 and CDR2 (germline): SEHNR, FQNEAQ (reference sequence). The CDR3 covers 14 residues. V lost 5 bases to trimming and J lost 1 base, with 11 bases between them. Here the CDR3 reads CASSRQVSNTEAFF. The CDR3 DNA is TGTGCCAGCAGCCGACAGGTCTCGAACACTGAAGCTTTCTTT.